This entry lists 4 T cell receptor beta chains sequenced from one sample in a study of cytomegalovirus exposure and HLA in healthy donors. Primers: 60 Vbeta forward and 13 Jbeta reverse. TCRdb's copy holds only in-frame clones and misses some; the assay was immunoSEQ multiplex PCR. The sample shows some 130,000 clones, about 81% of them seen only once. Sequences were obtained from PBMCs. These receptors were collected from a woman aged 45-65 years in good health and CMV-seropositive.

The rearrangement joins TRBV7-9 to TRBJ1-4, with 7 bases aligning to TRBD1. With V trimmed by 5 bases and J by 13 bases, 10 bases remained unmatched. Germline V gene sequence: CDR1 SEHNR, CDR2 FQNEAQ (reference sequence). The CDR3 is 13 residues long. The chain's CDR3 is CASSRRQGGTLFF. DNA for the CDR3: TGTGCCAGCAGCCGTCGACAGGGTGGAACACTGTTTTTT.

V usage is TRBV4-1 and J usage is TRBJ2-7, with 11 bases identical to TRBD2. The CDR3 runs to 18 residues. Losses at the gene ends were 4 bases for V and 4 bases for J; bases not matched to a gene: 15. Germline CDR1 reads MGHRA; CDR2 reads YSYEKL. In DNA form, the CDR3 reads TGCGCCAGCAGCCGACTAGCGGGACCCCGCGGGGGGAGATACGAGCAGTACTTC. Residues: CASSRLAGPRGGRYEQYF.

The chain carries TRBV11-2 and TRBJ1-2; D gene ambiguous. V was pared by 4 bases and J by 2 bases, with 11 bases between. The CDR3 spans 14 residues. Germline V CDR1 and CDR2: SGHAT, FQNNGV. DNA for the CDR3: TGTGCCAGCAGCTATCTTAGCGGAAACTATGGCTACACCTTC. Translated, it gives CASSYLSGNYGYTF.

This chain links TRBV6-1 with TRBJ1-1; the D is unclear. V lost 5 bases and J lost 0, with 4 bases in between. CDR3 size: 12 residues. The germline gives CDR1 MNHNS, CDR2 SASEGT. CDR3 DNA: TGTGCCAGCAGTTATATGAACACTGAAGCTTTCTTT. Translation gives CASSYMNTEAFF.